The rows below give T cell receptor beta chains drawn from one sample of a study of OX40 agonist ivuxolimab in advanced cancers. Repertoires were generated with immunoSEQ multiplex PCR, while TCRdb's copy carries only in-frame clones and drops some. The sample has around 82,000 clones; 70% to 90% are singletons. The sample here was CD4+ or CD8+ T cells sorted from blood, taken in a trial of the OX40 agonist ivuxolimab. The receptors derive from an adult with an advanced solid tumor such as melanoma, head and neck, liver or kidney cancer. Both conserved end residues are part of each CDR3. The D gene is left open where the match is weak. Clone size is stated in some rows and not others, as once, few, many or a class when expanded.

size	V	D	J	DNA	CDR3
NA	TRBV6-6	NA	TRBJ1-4	TGTGCCAGCAGCCTGGGGGCGCTACATGAAAAACTGTTTTTT	CASSLGALHEKLFF
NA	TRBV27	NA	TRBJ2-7	TGTGCCAGCAGATCGAGGGCTGGATACGAGCAGTACTTC	CASRSRAGYEQYF
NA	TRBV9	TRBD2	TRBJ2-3	TGTGCCAGCAGCGTAGATCCACTAGCGGGGGGAAGAGATACGCAGTATTTT	CASSVDPLAGGRDTQYF
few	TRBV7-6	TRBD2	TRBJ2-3	TGTGCCAGCAGCTCCGGGTTGAGTAGCGGGAGATTGCGTACGCAGTATTTT	CASSSGLSSGRLRTQYF
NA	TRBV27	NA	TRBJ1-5	TGTGCCAGCAGCCCTTTAGCAGGCAATCAGCCCCAGCATTTT	CASSPLAGNQPQHF
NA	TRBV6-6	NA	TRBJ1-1	TGTGCCAGCAGTTACCCCGCCGCCAGAATGAACACTGAAGCTTTCTTT	CASSYPAARMNTEAFF
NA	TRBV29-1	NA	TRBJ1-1	TGCAGCGTTCAGGGAGCTGAAGCTTTCTTT	CSVQGAEAFF
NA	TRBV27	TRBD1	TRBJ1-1	TGTGCCAGCAGTTTATCCGGACAGGGATTATTGAACACTGAAGCTTTCTTT	CASSLSGQGLLNTEAFF
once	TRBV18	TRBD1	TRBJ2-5	TGTGCCAGCTCACTGACAGGGGTGGAGACCCAGTACTTC	CASSLTGVETQYF
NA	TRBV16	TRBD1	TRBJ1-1	TGTGCCAGCAGCGACAGGGGTGGTTTGAACACTGAAGCTTTCTTT	CASSDRGGLNTEAFF
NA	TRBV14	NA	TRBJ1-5	TGTGCCAGCAGCCGGAAGACGGGGCAGAAGAATCAGCCCCAGCATTTT	CASSRKTGQKNQPQHF
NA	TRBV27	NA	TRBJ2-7	TGTGCCAGCAGTTTATCGCGCACAGACTACGAGCAGTACTTC	CASSLSRTDYEQYF
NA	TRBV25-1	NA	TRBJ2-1	TGTGCCAGCCACCCGTTCGGTGGGCTCAATGAGCAGTTCTTC	CASHPFGGLNEQFF
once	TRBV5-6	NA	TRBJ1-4	TGTGCCAGCAGCTTGGGGTGGCGCGAGCATAATGAAAAACTGTTTTTT	CASSLGWREHNEKLFF
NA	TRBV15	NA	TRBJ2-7	TGTGCCACCAGCAGAGAGAGACACGGTTACGAGCAGTACTTC	CATSRERHGYEQYF
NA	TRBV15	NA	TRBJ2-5	TGTGCCACCAGCACAGATGACAGGGACTGGGAGACCCAGTACTTC	CATSTDDRDWETQYF
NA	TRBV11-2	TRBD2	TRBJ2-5	TGTGCCAGCAGCCAAGGGGGACTAGTACGGGAGACCCAGTACTTC	CASSQGGLVRETQYF
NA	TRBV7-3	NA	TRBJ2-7	TGTGCCAGCAGCTTAAGCCCCCCCTCCGAGCAGTACTTC	CASSLSPPSEQYF
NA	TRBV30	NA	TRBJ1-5	TGTGCCTGGAGTGAGGGGTCGGTGCGGAGTAATCAGCCCCAGCATTTT	CAWSEGSVRSNQPQHF
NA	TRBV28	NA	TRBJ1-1	TGTGCCAGCAGTTTGACAGAGATGAACACTGAAGCTTTCTTT	CASSLTEMNTEAFF
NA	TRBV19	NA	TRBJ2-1	TGTGCCAGTAGTATAGATCCAAGGGGGGATGAGCAGTTCTTC	CASSIDPRGDEQFF
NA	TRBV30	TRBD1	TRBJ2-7	TGTGCCTGGAGTAGGGGGACAGGGGGATTCTACGAGCAGTACTTC	CAWSRGTGGFYEQYF
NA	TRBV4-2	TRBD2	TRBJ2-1	TGTGCCAGCAGCCGAGGGACTAGCGGGAGCTATGAGCAGTTCTTC	CASSRGTSGSYEQFF
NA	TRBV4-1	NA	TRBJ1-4	TGCGCCAGCAGCCAGAATTACGAAAAACTGTTTTTT	CASSQNYEKLFF
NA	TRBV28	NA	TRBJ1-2	TGTGCCAGCAGAGAAGTAAACCACTATGGCTACACCTTC	CASREVNHYGYTF
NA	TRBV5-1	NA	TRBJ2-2	TGCGCCAGCAGCTTCGTGGGGACCGGGGAGCTGTTTTTT	CASSFVGTGELFF
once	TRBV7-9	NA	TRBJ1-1	TGTGCCAGCAGCGAGACCCTCGGGCTCCTAAACACTGAAGCTTTCTTT	CASSETLGLLNTEAFF
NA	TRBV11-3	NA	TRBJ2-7	TGTGCCAGCAGCTCCGGGCTCGGTGGCGAGCAGTACTTC	CASSSGLGGEQYF
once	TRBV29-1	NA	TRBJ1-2	TGCAGCGGGGATCTGACGGGCAACTATGGCTACACCTTC	CSGDLTGNYGYTF
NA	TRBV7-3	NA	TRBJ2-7	TGTGCCAGCAGCTTAGTCTCCTCCTACGAGCAGTACTTC	CASSLVSSYEQYF
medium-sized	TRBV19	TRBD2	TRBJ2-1	TGTGCCAGTAGTATACCCCTCACTAGCGGGAGCGATGAGCAGTTCTTC	CASSIPLTSGSDEQFF
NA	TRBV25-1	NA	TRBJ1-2	TGTGCCAGCAGTGAATGGGTGACGGACTATGGCTACACCTTC	CASSEWVTDYGYTF
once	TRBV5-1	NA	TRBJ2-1	TGCGCCAGCAGCTTGACGGCCGCGAGCTCCTACAATGAGCAGTTCTTC	CASSLTAASSYNEQFF
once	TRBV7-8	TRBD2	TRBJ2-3	TGTGCCAGCAGCTCGACTAGCGGGAGCCCAGATACGCAGTATTTT	CASSSTSGSPDTQYF
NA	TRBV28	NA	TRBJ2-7	TGTGCCAGCAGTTCTGGGACGTCCTTGTACGAGCAGTACTTC	CASSSGTSLYEQYF
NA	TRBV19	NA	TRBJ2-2	TGTGCCAGTAGTATAGCCAGGGTGAACACCGGGGAGCTGTTTTTT	CASSIARVNTGELFF
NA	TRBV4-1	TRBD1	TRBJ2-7	TGCGCCAGCAGCCAAGGGGGACAGTACGAGCAGTACTTC	CASSQGGQYEQYF
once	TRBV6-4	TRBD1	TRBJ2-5	TGTGCCAGCAGTGACGGGACAGGGGGAGGTCAAGAGACCCAGTACTTC	CASSDGTGGGQETQYF
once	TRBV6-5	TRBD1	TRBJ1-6	TGTGCCACCAGAACCGGGACAGGGAAATCACCCCTCCACTTT	CATRTGTGKSPLHF
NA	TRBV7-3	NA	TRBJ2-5	TGTGCCAGCAGCTTAAGCCCCCACCTAGAGACCCAGTACTTC	CASSLSPHLETQYF
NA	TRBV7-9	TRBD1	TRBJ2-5	TGTGCCAGCAGCTCCATACAGGGGTTCGGAAGTACCCAGTACTTC	CASSSIQGFGSTQYF
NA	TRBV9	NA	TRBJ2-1	TGTGCCAGCAGCGGGGGAGTGGAAGGGCCGTTCTTC	CASSGGVEGPFF